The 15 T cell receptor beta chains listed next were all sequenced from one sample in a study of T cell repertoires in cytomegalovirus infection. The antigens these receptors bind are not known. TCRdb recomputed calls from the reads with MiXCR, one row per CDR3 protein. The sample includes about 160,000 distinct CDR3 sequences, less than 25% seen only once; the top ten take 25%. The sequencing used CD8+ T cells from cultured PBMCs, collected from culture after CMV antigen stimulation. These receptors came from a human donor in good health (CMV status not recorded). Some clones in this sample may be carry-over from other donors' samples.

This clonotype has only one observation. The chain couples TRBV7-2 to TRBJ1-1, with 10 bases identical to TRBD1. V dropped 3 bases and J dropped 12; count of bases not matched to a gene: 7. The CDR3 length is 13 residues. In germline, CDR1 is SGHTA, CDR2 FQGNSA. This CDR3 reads CASSFDRGPESFF. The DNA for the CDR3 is TGTGCCAGCAGCTTCGACAGGGGGCCGGAATCTTTCTTT.

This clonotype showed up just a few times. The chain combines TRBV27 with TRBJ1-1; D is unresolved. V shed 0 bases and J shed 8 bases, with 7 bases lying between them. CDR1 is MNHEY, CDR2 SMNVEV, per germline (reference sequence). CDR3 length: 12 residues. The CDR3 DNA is TGTGCCAGCAGTTTATCAGGCAGGGAAGCTTTCTTT. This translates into CASSLSGREAFF.

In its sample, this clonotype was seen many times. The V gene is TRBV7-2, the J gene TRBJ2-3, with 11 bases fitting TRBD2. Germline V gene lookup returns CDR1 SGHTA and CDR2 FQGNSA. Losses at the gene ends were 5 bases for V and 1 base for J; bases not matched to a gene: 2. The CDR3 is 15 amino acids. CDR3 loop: CASSLLAGGTDTQYF. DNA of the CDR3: TGTGCCAGCAGCCTACTAGCGGGGGGCACAGATACGCAGTATTTT.

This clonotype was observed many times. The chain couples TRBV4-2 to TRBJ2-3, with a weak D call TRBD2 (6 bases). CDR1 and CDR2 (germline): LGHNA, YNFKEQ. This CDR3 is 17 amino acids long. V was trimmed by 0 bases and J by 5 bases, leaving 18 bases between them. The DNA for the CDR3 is TGTGCCAGCAGCCAAGATCGGGTGGAGGGCGAAAAAGATACGCAGTATTTT. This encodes CASSQDRVEGEKDTQYF.

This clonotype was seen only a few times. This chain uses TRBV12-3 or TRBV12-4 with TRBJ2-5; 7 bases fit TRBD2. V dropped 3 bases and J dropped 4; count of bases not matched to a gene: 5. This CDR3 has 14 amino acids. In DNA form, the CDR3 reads TGTGCCAGCAGTTTGGCCAGCGGGGTAGAGACCCAGTACTTC. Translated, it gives CASSLASGVETQYF.

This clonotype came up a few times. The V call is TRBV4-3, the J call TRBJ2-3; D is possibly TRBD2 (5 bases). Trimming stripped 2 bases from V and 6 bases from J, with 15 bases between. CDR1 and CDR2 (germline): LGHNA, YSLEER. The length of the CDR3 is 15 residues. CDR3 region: CASSQRKVSADTQYF. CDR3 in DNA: TGCGCCAGCAGCCAACGAAAGGTTAGCGCGGATACGCAGTATTTT.

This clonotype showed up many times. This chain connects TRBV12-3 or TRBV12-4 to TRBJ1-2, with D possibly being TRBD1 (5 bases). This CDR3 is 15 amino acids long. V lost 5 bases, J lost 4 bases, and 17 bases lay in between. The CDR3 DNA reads TGTGCCAGCAGTCCCGGGACCTTAAGGGGCTATGGCTACACCTTC. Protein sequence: CASSPGTLRGYGYTF.

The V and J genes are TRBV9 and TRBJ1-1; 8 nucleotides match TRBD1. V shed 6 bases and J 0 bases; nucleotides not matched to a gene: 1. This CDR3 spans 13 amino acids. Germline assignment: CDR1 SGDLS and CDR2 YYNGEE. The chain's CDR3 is CASMGQVNTEAFF. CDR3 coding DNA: TGTGCCAGCATGGGACAGGTGAACACTGAAGCTTTCTTT.

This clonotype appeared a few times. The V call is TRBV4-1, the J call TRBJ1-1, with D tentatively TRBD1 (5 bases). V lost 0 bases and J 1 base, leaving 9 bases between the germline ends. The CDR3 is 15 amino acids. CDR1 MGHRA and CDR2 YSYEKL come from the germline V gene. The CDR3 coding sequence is TGCGCCAGCAGCCAAGAGTGGACATGGAACACTGAAGCTTTCTTT. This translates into CASSQEWTWNTEAFF.

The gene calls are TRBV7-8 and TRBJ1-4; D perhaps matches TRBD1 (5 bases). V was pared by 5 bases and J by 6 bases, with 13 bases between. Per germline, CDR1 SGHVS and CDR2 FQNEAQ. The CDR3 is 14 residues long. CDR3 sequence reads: CASSTIGADEKLFF. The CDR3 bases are TGTGCCAGCAGCACAATAGGGGCGGATGAAAAACTGTTTTTT.

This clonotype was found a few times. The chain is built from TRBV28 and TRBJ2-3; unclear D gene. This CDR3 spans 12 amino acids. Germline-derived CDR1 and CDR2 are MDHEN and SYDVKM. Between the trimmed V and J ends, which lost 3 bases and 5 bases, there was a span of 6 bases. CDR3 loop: CASSFRLDTQYF. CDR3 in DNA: TGTGCCAGCAGTTTTAGGTTAGATACGCAGTATTTT.

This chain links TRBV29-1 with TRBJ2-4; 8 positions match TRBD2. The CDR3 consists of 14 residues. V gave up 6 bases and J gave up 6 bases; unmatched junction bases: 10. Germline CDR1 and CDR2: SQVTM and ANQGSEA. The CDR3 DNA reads TGCAGCGTGAGGACGGCGGGGGGTGGAAACATTCAGTACTTC. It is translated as CSVRTAGGGNIQYF.

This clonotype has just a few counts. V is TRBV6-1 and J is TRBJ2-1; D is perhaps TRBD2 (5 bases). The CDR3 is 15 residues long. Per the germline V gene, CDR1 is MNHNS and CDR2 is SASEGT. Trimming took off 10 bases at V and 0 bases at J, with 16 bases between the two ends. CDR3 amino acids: CATKTRPLSYNEQFF. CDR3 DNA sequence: TGTGCCACCAAAACTAGGCCTCTCTCCTACAATGAGCAGTTCTTC.

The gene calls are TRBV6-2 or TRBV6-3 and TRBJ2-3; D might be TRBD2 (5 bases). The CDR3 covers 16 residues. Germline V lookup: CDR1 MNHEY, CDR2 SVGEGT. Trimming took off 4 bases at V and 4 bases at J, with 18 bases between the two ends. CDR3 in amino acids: CASSSSFGVRADTQYF. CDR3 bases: TGTGCCAGCAGTTCCTCCTTCGGGGTGAGGGCAGATACGCAGTATTTT.

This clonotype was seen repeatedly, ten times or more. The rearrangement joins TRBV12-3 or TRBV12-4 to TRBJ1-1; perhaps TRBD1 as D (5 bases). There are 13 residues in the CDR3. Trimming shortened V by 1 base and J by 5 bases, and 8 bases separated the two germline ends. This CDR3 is CASSLGAGTEAFF. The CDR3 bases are TGTGCCAGCAGTTTAGGGGCAGGGACTGAAGCTTTCTTT.